This TCR beta chain originates from a study of blood T cells in healthy people across ages. This clonotype has ten or more counts. The antigen remains unidentified. This CDR3 contains 15 residues. V gave up 3 bases and J gave up 3 bases, with 15 bases separating them. Germline CDR1 reads KGHSH; CDR2 reads LQKENI. Study results and limitations: With age, beta diversity per million T cells declined roughly linearly, significantly by about 40.

For the second PCR, which ran for about 7 to 11 cycles, a sample-barcoded 5' primer and a J-beta primer mix were used. TCRdb reprocessed the 5' RACE reads via MiXCR and lists one record per CDR3 protein. The sample consists of 730,000 or so distinct CDR3 sequences, more than 40% of them appearing once. Donors each provided around 9 milliliters of peripheral blood. Every sample had a minimum of 6 million PBMCs isolated. Sample: blood. The rearrangement links TRBV18 to TRBJ2-7; D might be TRBD1 (6 bases). This clonotype was obtained from a woman between 55 and 75 years old in good health. The DNA of the CDR3 is TGTGCCAGCTCACCTCCTACAGGGCAGGGCTACGAGCAGTACTTC. This gives the protein CASSPPTGQGYEQYF.